The rows below give T cell receptor beta chains drawn from one sample of a study of blood T cell repertoires in COVID-19. The assay was immunoSEQ multiplex PCR, and TCRdb's table has in-frame clones only and misses some. The data contain about 670,000 clones, around 89% of them singletons. Sequenced material: peripheral blood. The receptors come from a woman under 30 with acute or convalescent COVID-19. Each CDR3 is given with its conserved first and last residue. Fields, in order: J gene, V gene, CDR3 protein.

>TRBJ2-2|TRBV19
CASSIATTGIRPNTGELFF
>TRBJ2-3|TRBV14
CASSQVQGTDTQYF
>TRBJ1-5|TRBV6-1
CASSEAYLRLNQPQHF
>TRBJ1-6|TRBV7-2
CASSPSGGTPLHF
>TRBJ1-2|TRBV2
CARDRRLYGYTF
>TRBJ1-6|TRBV3-1/TRBV3-2
CASSSPRAGARSPLHF
>TRBJ1-2|TRBV30
CAWGADRGGYGYTF
>TRBJ1-2|TRBV6-5
CASAGTRHGYTF
>TRBJ1-5|TRBV28
CASSPGTGGYQPQHF
>TRBJ2-7|TRBV4-1
CASSQGYGEEGEQYF
>TRBJ1-2|TRBV18
CASSPSGGYGYTF
>TRBJ2-6|TRBV29-1
CSVAGGKDRSGANVLTF
>TRBJ1-1|TRBV30
CAWSVVSKNTEAFF
>TRBJ1-2|TRBV20-1
CSASSSGARVYGYTF
>TRBJ1-3|TRBV6-5
CASSYSAGDTGNTIYF
>TRBJ1-2|TRBV30
CAWTLGSMGYTF